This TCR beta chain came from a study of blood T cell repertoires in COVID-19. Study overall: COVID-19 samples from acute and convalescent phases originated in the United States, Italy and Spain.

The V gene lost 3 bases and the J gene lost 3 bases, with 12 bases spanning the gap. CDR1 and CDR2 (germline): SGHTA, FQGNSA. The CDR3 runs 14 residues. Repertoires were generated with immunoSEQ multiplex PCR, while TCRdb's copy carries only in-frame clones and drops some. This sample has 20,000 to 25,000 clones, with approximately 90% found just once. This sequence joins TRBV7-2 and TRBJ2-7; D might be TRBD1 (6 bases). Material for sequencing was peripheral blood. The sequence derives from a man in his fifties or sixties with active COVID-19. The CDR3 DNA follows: TGTGCCAGCAGCTTTACCAGGGGACGCTACGAGCAGTACTTC. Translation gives CASSFTRGRYEQYF.